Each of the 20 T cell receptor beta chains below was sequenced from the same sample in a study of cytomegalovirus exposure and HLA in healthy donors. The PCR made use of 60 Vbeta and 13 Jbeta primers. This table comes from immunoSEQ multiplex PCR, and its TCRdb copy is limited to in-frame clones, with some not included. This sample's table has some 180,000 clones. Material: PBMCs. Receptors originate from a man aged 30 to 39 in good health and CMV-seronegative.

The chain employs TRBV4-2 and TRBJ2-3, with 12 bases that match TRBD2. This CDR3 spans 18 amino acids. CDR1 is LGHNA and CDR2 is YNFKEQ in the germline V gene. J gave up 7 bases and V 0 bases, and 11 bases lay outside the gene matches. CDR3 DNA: TGTGCCAGCAGCCAAGATTTTGCTAGCGGGGGGGCATCGTATACGCAGTATTTT. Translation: CASSQDFASGGASYTQYF.

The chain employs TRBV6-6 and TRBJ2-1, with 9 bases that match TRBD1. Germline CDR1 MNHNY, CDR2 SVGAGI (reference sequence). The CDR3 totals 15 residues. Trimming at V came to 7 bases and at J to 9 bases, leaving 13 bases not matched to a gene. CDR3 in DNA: TGTGCCAGCACCATCGGACAGGGGTGGTACGCTGAGCAGTTCTTC. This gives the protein CASTIGQGWYAEQFF.

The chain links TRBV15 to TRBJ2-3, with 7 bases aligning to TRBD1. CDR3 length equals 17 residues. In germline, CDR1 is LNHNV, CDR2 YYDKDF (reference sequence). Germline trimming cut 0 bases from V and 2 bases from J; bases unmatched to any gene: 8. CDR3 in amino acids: CATSRDRDSLTTDTQYF. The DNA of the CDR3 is TGTGCCACCAGCAGAGATCGGGACAGCCTGACCACAGATACGCAGTATTTT. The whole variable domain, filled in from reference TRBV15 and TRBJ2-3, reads DAMVIQNPRYQVTQFGKPVTLSCSQTLNHNVMYWYQQKSSQAPKLLFHYYDKDFNNEADTPDNFQSRRPNTSFCFLDIRSPGLGDTAMYLCATSRDRDSLTTDTQYFGPGTRLTVL.

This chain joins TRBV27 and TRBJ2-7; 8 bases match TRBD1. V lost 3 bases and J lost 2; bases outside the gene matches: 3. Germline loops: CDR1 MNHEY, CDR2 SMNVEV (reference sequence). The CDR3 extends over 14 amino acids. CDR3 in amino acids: CASSFWDRTYEQYF. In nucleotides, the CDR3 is TGTGCCAGCAGTTTTTGGGACAGGACCTACGAGCAGTACTTC.

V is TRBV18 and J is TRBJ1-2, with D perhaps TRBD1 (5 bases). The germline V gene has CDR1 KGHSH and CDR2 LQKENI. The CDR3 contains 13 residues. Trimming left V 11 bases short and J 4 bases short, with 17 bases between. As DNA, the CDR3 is TGTGCCTCCTCCGGGGGTACGAGCTATGGCTACACCTTC. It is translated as CASSGGTSYGYTF.

CDR3: CASSLRGRSGELFF. CDR3 nucleotide sequence: TGTGCCAGCAGCTTAAGGGGGCGTAGCGGGGAGCTGTTTTTT. The chain uses TRBV13 and TRBJ2-2; 7 bases map to TRBD1. Germline CDR1 and CDR2: PRHDT and FYEKMQ (reference sequence). The J segment lost 7 bases and the V segment lost 2 bases, leaving 4 bases of the junction unmatched. The CDR3 loop spans 14 amino acids.

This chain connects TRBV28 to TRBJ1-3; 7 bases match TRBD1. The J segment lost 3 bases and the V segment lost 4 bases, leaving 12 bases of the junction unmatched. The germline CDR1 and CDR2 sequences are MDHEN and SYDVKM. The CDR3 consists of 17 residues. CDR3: CASSSPTATGDGNTIYF. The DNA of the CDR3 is TGTGCCAGCAGTTCCCCGACCGCAACAGGGGATGGAAACACCATATATTTT.

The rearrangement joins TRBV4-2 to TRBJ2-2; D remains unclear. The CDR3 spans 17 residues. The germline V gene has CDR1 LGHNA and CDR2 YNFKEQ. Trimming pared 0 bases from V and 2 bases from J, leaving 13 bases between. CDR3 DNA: TGTGCCAGCAGCCAAGAGGTAGTCGCGGCTAACACCGGGGAGCTGTTTTTT. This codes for CASSQEVVAANTGELFF.

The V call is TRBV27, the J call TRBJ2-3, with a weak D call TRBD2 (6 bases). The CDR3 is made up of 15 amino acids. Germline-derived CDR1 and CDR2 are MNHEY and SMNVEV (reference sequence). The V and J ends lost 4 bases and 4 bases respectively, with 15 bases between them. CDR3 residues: CASSSILEGADTQYF. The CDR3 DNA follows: TGTGCCAGCAGTTCTATTTTGGAGGGTGCAGATACGCAGTATTTT.

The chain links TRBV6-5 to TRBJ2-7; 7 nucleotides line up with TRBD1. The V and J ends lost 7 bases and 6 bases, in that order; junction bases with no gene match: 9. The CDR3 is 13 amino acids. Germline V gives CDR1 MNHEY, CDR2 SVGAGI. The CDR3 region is CASNRGDSSEQYF. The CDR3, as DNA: TGTGCCAGCAACAGGGGAGACTCAAGCGAGCAGTACTTC.

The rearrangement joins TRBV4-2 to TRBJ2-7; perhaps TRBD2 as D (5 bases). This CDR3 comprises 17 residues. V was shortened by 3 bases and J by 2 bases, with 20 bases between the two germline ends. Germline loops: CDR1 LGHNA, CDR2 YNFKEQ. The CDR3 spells CASSQPARVGNTYEQYF. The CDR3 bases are TGTGCCAGCAGCCAGCCCGCACGAGTCGGGAATACCTACGAGCAGTACTTC.

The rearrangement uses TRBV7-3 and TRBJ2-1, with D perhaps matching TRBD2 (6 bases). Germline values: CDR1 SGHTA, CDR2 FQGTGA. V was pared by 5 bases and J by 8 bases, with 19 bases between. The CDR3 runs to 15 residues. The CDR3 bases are TGTGCCAGCAGCCCTAGAGGGATCGGAGGGGATGAGCAGTTCTTC. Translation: CASSPRGIGGDEQFF.

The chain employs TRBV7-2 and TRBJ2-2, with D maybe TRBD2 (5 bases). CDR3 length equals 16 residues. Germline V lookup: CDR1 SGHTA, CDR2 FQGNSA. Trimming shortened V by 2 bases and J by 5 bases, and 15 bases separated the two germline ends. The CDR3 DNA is TGTGCCAGCAGCTTACGAAGTAGCGCCGGAACCGGGGAGCTGTTTTTT. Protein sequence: CASSLRSSAGTGELFF.

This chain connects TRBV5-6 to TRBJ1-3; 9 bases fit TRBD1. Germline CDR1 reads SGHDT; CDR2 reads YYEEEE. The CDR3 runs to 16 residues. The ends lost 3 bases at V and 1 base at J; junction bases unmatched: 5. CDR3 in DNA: TGTGCCAGCAGCTGGCTGGGACAGGGATCTGGAAACACCATATATTTT. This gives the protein CASSWLGQGSGNTIYF.

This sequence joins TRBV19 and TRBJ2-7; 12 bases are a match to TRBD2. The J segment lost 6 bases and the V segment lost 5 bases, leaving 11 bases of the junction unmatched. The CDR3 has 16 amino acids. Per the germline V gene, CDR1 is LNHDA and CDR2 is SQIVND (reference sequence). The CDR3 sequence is CASSPPRLAGAGEQYF. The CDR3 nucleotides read TGTGCCAGTAGTCCCCCCCGACTAGCGGGGGCAGGCGAGCAGTACTTC.

The chain's CDR3 is CASSQGFNEQFF. CDR3 sequence (DNA): TGTGCCAGTAGTCAGGGGTTCAATGAGCAGTTCTTC. The genes are TRBV19 and TRBJ2-1, with D tentatively TRBD1 (6 bases). Germline lookup yields CDR1 LNHDA and CDR2 SQIVND (reference sequence). V lost 5 bases and J 6 bases, leaving 8 bases between the germline ends. The CDR3 runs to 12 residues.

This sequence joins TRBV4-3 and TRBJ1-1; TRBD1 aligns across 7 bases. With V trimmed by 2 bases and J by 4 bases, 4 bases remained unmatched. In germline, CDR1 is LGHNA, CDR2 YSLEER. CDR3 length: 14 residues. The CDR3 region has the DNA TGCGCCAGCAGCCAAACAGCAGGGGGCACTGAAGCTTTCTTT. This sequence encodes CASSQTAGGTEAFF.

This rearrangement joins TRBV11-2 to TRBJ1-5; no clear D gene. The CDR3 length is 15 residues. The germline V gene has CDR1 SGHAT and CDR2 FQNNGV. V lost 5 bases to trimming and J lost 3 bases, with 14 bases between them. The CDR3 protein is CASSKEAGSNQPQHF. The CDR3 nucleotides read TGTGCCAGCAGCAAAGAGGCCGGATCCAATCAGCCCCAGCATTTT.

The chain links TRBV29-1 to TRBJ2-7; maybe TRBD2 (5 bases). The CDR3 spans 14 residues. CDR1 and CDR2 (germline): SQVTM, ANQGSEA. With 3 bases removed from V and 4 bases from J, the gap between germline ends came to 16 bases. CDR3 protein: CSVDQRPFNYEQYF. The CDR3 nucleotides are TGCAGCGTTGATCAGCGGCCGTTTAATTACGAGCAGTACTTC.

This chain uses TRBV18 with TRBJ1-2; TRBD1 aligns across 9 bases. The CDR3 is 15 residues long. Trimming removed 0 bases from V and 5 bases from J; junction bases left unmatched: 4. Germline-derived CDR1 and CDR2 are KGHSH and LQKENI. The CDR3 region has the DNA TGTGCCAGCTCACCACCGGGACAGGGCCAGTATGGCTACACCTTC. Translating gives CASSPPGQGQYGYTF. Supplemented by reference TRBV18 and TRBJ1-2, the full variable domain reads NAGVMQNPRHLVRRRGQEARLRCSPMKGHSHVYWYRQLPEEGLKFMVYLQKENIIDESGMPKERFSAEFPKEGPSILRIQQVVRGDSAAYFCASSPPGQGQYGYTFGSGTRLTVV.